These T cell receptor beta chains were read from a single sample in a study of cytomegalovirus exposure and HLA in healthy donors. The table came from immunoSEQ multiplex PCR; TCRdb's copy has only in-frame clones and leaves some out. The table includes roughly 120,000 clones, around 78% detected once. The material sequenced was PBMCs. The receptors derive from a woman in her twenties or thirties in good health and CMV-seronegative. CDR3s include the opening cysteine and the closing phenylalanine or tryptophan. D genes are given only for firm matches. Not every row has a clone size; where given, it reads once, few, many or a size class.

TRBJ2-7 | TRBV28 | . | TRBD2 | CASMWREDYEQYF | TGTGCCAGCATGTGGCGGGAGGACTACGAGCAGTACTTC
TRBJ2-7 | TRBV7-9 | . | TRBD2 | CASSYTGLAGYEQYF | TGTGCCAGCAGTTATACCGGACTAGCGGGGTACGAGCAGTACTTC
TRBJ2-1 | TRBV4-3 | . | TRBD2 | CASSHDLTSGRGNEQFF | TGCGCCAGCAGCCATGACCTGACTAGCGGGAGAGGCAATGAGCAGTTCTTC
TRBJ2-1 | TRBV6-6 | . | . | CASSRPTGNEQFF | TGTGCCAGCAGTCGCCCGACTGGGAATGAGCAGTTCTTC
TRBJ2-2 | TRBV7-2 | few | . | CASSLVDRGELFF | TGTGCCAGCAGCTTAGTCGACAGGGGGGAGCTGTTTTTT
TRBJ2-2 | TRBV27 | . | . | CASSFQGVGELFF | TGTGCCAGCAGTTTCCAGGGTGTGGGGGAGCTGTTTTTT
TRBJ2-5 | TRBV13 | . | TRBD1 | CASSIGGSDRGGQTQYF | TGTGCCAGCAGCATAGGAGGTTCTGACAGGGGAGGACAGACCCAGTACTTC
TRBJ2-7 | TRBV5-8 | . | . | CASSPQGPYEQYF | TGTGCCAGCAGCCCACAGGGACCCTACGAGCAGTACTTC
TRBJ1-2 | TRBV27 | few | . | CASSPRGANYGYTF | TGTGCCAGCAGTCCCCGGGGGGCTAACTATGGCTACACCTTC
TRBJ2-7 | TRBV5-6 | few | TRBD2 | CASSSGLAYEQYF | TGTGCCAGCAGCTCCGGACTAGCCTACGAGCAGTACTTC
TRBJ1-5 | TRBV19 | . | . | CATSYSNQPQHF | TGTGCCACCTCCTATAGCAATCAGCCCCAGCATTTT
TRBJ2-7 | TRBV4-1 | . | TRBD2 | CASSQAGGAYEQYF | TGCGCCAGCAGCCAAGCGGGGGGAGCCTACGAGCAGTACTTC
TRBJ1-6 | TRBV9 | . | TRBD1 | CASSVGQGFGHSPLHF | TGTGCCAGCAGCGTGGGACAGGGTTTCGGACATTCACCCCTCCACTTT
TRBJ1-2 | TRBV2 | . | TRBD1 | CASSVGDRGGYTF | TGTGCCAGCAGTGTGGGGGACAGGGGTGGCTACACCTTC
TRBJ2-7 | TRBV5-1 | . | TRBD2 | CASSLAGGSTYEQYF | TGCGCCAGCAGCTTGGCGGGGGGGTCAACCTACGAGCAGTACTTC
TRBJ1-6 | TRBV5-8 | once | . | CASSDHFPLHF | TGTGCCAGCAGCGATCACTTTCCCCTCCACTTT
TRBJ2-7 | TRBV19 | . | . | CASSIIGGVRDEQYF | TGTGCCAGTAGTATTATTGGAGGGGTTCGGGACGAGCAGTACTTC
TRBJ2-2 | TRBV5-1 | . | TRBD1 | CASSWTGENTGELFF | TGCGCCAGCAGCTGGACAGGCGAGAACACCGGGGAGCTGTTTTTT
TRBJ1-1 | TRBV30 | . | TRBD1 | CAWSVGVGAGGRLVTEAFF | TGTGCCTGGAGTGTAGGCGTCGGGGCAGGGGGCCGGTTGGTCACTGAAGCTTTCTTT
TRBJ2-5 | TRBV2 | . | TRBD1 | CASRETGLETQYF | TGTGCCAGCAGGGAGACAGGGCTAGAGACCCAGTACTTC
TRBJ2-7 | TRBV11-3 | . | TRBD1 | CASSSKHNPGQGYEQYF | TGTGCCAGCAGCTCAAAGCACAATCCGGGACAGGGCTACGAGCAGTACTTC
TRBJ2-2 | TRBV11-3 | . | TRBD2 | CASSINAGVGELFF | TGTGCCAGCAGCATAAACGCGGGAGTCGGGGAGCTGTTTTTT
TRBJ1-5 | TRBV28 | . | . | CATIQGPSQPQHF | TGTGCCACCATACAGGGACCTAGTCAGCCCCAGCATTTT
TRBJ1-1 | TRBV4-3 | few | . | CASSQPGQIEAFF | TGCGCCAGCAGCCAACCTGGACAGATAGAAGCTTTCTTT
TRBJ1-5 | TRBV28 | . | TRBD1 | CASSLRGTGGSQPQHF | TGTGCCAGCAGTTTAAGGGGGACAGGGGGTAGTCAGCCCCAGCATTTT
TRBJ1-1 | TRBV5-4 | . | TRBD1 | CASSLGQTDTEAFF | TGTGCCAGCAGCCTGGGACAGACGGACACTGAAGCTTTCTTT
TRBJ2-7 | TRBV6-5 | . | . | CASSQGLDPSYEQYF | TGTGCCAGCAGTCAAGGACTGGATCCCTCCTACGAGCAGTACTTC
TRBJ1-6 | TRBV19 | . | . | CASSISAAGGSPLHF | TGTGCCAGTAGTATTTCGGCAGCCGGGGGTTCACCCCTCCACTTT
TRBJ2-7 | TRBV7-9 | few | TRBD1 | CASSLVSGTGAGEQYF | TGTGCCAGCAGCTTAGTTTCTGGGACAGGGGCGGGAGAGCAGTACTTC
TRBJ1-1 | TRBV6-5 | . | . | CASSYSTGLNTEAFF | TGTGCCAGCAGTTACTCGACAGGCTTGAACACTGAAGCTTTCTTT
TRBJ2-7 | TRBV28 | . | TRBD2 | CASREGLAGSYEQYF | TGTGCCAGCAGAGAGGGACTAGCGGGTTCCTACGAGCAGTACTTC
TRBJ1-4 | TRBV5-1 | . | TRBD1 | CASSLRQGANEKLFF | TGCGCCAGCAGCCTCAGACAGGGGGCTAATGAAAAACTGTTTTTT
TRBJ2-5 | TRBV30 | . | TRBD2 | CAWSVPLAGDWGSQYF | TGTGCCTGGAGTGTACCACTAGCGGGGGATTGGGGGTCCCAGTACTTC
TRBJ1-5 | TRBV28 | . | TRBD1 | CASSEDRVQPQHF | TGTGCCAGCAGTGAGGACAGGGTACAGCCCCAGCATTTT
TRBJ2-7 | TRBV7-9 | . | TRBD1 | CASSSKPGTGISYEQYF | TGTGCCAGCAGCTCCAAACCGGGGACAGGGATCTCCTACGAGCAGTACTTC
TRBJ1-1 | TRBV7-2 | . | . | CASSSTVPGTEAFF | TGTGCCAGCAGCTCTACGGTCCCGGGGACTGAAGCTTTCTTT
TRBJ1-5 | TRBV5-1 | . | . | CASSLDSNQPQHF | TGCGCCAGCAGCTTGGACAGTAATCAGCCCCAGCATTTT
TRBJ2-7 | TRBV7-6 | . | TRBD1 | CASSMGPGGISRSYEQYF | TGTGCCAGCAGCATGGGTCCAGGGGGCATTTCGAGGTCCTACGAGCAGTACTTC
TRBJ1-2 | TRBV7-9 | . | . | CASSGRGLSRRDYGYTF | TGTGCCAGCAGCGGGCGGGGGCTCTCGCGGCGAGACTATGGCTACACCTTC
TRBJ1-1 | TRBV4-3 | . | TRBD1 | CASSQVTGGDTEAFF | TGCGCCAGCAGCCAAGTGACAGGGGGGGACACTGAAGCTTTCTTT
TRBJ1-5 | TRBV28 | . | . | CASPQGFSNQPQHF | TGTGCCAGCCCCCAGGGTTTTAGCAATCAGCCCCAGCATTTT
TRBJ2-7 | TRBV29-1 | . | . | CSVEDPSSYEQYF | TGCAGCGTTGAAGATCCGAGCTCCTACGAGCAGTACTTC
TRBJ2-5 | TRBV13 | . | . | CASSLKTGVETQYF | TGTGCCAGCAGCTTAAAAACGGGGGTGGAGACCCAGTACTTC
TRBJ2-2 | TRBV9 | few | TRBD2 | CASSRSGLAGGSGTGELFF | TGTGCCAGCAGTCGATCCGGACTAGCGGGGGGAAGTGGCACCGGGGAGCTGTTTTTT
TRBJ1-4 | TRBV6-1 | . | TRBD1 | CASSAKTGGSEKLFF | TGTGCCAGCAGCGCCAAGACAGGGGGGAGTGAAAAACTGTTTTTT
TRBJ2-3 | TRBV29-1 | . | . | CSVVAGQDSTDTQYF | TGCAGCGTTGTTGCGGGTCAGGATAGCACAGATACGCAGTATTTT
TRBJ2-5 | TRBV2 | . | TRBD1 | CASRQGAGYQETQYF | TGTGCCAGCAGACAGGGGGCGGGGTACCAAGAGACCCAGTACTTC
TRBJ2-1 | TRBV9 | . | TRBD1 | CASSSGTGTYNEQFF | TGTGCCAGCAGCTCCGGGACAGGCACCTACAATGAGCAGTTCTTC
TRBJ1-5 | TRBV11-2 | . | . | CASSLDGRDSNQPQHF | TGTGCCAGCAGCTTAGACGGCAGGGATAGCAATCAGCCCCAGCATTTT
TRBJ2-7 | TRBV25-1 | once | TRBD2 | CASSPSGVLYEQYF | TGTGCCAGCAGTCCTAGCGGGGTTCTCTACGAGCAGTACTTC
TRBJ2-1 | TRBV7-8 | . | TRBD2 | CASNVGLAGYNEQFF | TGTGCCAGCAACGTTGGGTTAGCGGGGTACAATGAGCAGTTCTTC
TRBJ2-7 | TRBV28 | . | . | CASSSEYEQYF | TGTGCCAGCAGTTCAGAATACGAGCAGTACTTC
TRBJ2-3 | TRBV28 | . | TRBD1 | CASSLAGTGGARTDTQYF | TGTGCCAGCAGTCTCGCCGGGACAGGGGGCGCTCGAACAGATACGCAGTATTTT
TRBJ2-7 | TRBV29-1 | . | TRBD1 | CSVVWDSSYEQYF | TGCAGCGTTGTTTGGGACAGCTCTTACGAGCAGTACTTC
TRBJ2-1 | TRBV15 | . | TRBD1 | CATSARQGSPNNEQFF | TGTGCCACCAGCGCGCGACAGGGGAGCCCTAACAATGAGCAGTTCTTC
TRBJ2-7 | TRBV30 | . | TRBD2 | CAWSGLAGTYEQYF | TGTGCCTGGAGCGGACTAGCGGGTACCTACGAGCAGTACTTC